This section outlines one T cell receptor beta chain sequence together with its context. The sample is drawn from a study of OX40 agonist ivuxolimab in advanced cancers. Looking at the study overall: Eligibility admitted prior anti-PD-1, anti-PD-L1 or anti-CTLA-4 therapy; 30% to 40% had some.

Sequenced by immunoSEQ multiplex PCR; TCRdb stores in-frame clones only, minus some. The sample carries some 25,000 clones, about four fifths recorded once. If patients had autoimmune disease history or systemic immunosuppression, they were excluded. CDR3 length: 16 residues. Germline CDR1 is MNHEY and CDR2 is SMNVEV (reference sequence). Germline trimming cut 5 bases from V and 4 bases from J; bases unmatched to any gene: 5. The gene calls are TRBV27 and TRBJ2-3, with TRBD2 matching 14 bases. The sequence came from an adult with an advanced solid tumor such as melanoma, head and neck, liver or kidney cancer. The sample was CD4+ or CD8+ T cells sorted from blood, taken in a trial of the OX40 agonist ivuxolimab. CDR3 nucleotides: TGTGCCAGCAGTCCGACTAGCGGGAGGGGCGCAGATACGCAGTATTTT. Translated, it gives CASSPTSGRGADTQYF.